This passage covers 10 T cell receptor beta chains from one sample sequenced in a study of T cells in Graves' hyperthyroidism and ophthalmopathy. There were TCR beta CDR3 regions amplified from RNA transcripts. The HTBI primer set served for first-round RT-PCR of the TCR CDR3. TCRdb itself ran the multiplex PCR reads through MiXCR, one entry per CDR3 protein. The sample carries about 350,000 distinct CDR3 sequences, about 18% recorded once. The sample taken for sequencing was blood. The receptors originated from a woman aged 18-30 years with Graves' hyperthyroidism.

Ten or more counts support this clonotype. The V and J genes are TRBV20-1 and TRBJ1-5, with TRBD1 as a possible D gene (6 bases). CDR3 size: 15 residues. Germline V gene lookup returns CDR1 DFQATT and CDR2 SNEGSKA (reference sequence). Trimming removed 0 bases at V and 5 bases at J, with 14 bases between. CDR3 region: CSARDPGEEYQPQHF. The DNA of the CDR3 is TGCAGTGCTAGAGACCCAGGGGAAGAATATCAGCCCCAGCATTTT.

Ten or more counts support this clonotype. The chain carries TRBV6-4 and TRBJ1-5; D remains unclear. From germline, CDR1 is MRHNA and CDR2 SNTAGT. This CDR3 has 14 residues. The ends were cut back, 5 bases at V and 0 bases at J, with 8 bases in the middle. CDR3 amino acids: CASSSEYSNQPQHF. DNA for the CDR3: TGTGCCAGCAGTTCAGAATATAGCAATCAGCCCCAGCATTTT.

This clonotype has a count of ten or more. The chain couples TRBV5-4 to TRBJ2-5; weak D call: TRBD1 (6 bases). Trimming took off 6 bases at V and 3 bases at J, with 18 bases between the two ends. CDR1 and CDR2 (germline): SGHNT, YYREEE (reference sequence). The CDR3 runs to 15 residues. The CDR3 region has the DNA TGTGCCAGCACCTGGGACGCGGCAGGGGAAGAGACCCAGTACTTC. Residues: CASTWDAAGEETQYF. The full variable domain, in which reference TRBV5-4 and TRBJ2-5 provide the parts outside the CDR3, is ETGVTQSPTHLIKTRGQQVTLRCSSQSGHNTVSWYQQALGQGPQFIFQYYREEENGRGNFPPRFSGLQFPNYSSELNVNALELDDSALYLCASTWDAAGEETQYFGPGTRLLVL.

This clonotype appeared many times. This chain joins TRBV30 and TRBJ1-1; perhaps TRBD1 as D (6 bases). The CDR3 is 15 residues long. V was cut by 3 bases and J by 0 bases, with 14 bases left in between. Germline CDR1 is GTSNPN and CDR2 is SVGIG (reference sequence). CDR3 loop: CAWRRWGAMNTEAFF. CDR3 coding DNA: TGTGCCTGGAGACGATGGGGGGCTATGAACACTGAAGCTTTCTTT.

This clonotype was counted many times. The gene calls are TRBV9 and TRBJ2-7; D is uncertain. Between the trimmed V and J ends, which lost 0 bases and 10 bases, there was a span of 14 bases. Germline V gene lookup returns CDR1 SGDLS and CDR2 YYNGEE. CDR3 length equals 13 residues. CDR3 nucleotides: TGTGCCAGCAGCGTAGACTACCGTTTAGAACAGTACTTC. This gives the protein CASSVDYRLEQYF.

This clonotype was counted a single time. The rearrangement uses TRBV6-1 and TRBJ2-7, with 9 nucleotides matching TRBD2. Germline V gene data show CDR1 as MNHNS and CDR2 as SASEGT. Losses at the gene ends were 4 bases for V and 1 base for J; bases not matched to a gene: 5. This CDR3 has 15 amino acids. The CDR3 here is CASSVASGVSYEQYF. The CDR3 region has the DNA TGTGCCAGCAGTGTGGCTAGCGGGGTTTCCTACGAGCAGTACTTC.

This clonotype was detected a few times. The chain recombines TRBV18 with TRBJ1-5; 9 nucleotides align to TRBD1. The germline V gene has CDR1 KGHSH and CDR2 LQKENI. This CDR3 has 16 amino acids. V gave up 5 bases and J gave up 4 bases; unmatched junction bases: 9. CDR3 residues: CASSSNTGTGNQPQHF. CDR3 sequence (DNA): TGTGCCAGCTCATCTAATACCGGGACAGGGAATCAGCCCCAGCATTTT.

This chain connects TRBV6-2 or TRBV6-3 to TRBJ2-7; D is possibly TRBD1 or TRBD2 (5 bases each). The CDR3 contains 15 residues. Germline loops: CDR1 MNHEY, CDR2 SVGEGT. Trimming removed 8 bases from V and 6 bases from J, with 23 bases in between. CDR3 sequence: CASSPWGEGKSEQYF. The CDR3, as DNA: TGTGCCAGCTCCCCATGGGGAGAGGGGAAAAGCGAGCAGTACTTC.

This clonotype was counted at least ten times. A junction boundary mismatches the germline segment, possibly from a read error. CDR3 protein: CASSLAQSRLAGSRETQYF. In DNA form, the CDR3 reads TGTGCCAGCAGCCTAGCCCAATCTCGACTAGCGGGGTCCAGGGAGACCCAGTACTTC. The chain links TRBV7-2 to TRBJ2-5; TRBD2 matches 11 bases. CDR1 is SGHTA and CDR2 is FQGNSA in the germline V gene. The CDR3 contains 19 residues.

This clonotype was recorded a few times. The rearrangement uses TRBV3-1 and TRBJ2-3, with D perhaps TRBD2 (5 bases). Trimming removed 4 bases at V and 2 bases at J, with 13 bases between. CDR1 is LGHDT, CDR2 YNNKEL, per germline (reference sequence). This CDR3 comprises 15 residues. The CDR3 coding sequence is TGTGCCAGCAGCCGGACTGATCCTTTCACAGATACGCAGTATTTT. It is translated as CASSRTDPFTDTQYF.